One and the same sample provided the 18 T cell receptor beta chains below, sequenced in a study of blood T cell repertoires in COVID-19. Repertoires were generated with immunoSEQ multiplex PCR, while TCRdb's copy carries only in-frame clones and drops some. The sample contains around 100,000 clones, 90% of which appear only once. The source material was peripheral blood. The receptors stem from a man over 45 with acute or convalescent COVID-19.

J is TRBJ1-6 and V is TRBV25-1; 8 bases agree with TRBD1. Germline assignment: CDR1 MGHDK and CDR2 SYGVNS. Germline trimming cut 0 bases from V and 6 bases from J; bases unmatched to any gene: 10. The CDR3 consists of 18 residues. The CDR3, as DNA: TGTGCCAGCAGTGAATACACCGGGACAGGCCGGTTTAATTCACCCCTCCACTTT. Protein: CASSEYTGTGRFNSPLHF.

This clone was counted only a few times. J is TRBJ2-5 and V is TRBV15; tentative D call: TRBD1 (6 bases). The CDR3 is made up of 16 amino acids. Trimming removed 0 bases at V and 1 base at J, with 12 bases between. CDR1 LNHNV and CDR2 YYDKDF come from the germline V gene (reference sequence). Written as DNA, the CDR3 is TGTGCCACCAGCAGAGAGGGGGCGGGCCTCCAAGAGACCCAGTACTTC. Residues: CATSREGAGLQETQYF. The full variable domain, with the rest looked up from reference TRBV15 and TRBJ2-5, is DAMVIQNPRYQVTQFGKPVTLSCSQTLNHNVMYWYQQKSSQAPKLLFHYYDKDFNNEADTPDNFQSRRPNTSFCFLDIRSPGLGDTAMYLCATSREGAGLQETQYFGPGTRLLVL.

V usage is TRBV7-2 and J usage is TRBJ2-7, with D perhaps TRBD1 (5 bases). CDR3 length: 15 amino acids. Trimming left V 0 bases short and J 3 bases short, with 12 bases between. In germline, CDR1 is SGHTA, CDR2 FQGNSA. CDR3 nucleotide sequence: TGTGCCAGCAGCTTAGCGGGGCAGGGAAGCTACGAGCAGTACTTC. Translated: CASSLAGQGSYEQYF.

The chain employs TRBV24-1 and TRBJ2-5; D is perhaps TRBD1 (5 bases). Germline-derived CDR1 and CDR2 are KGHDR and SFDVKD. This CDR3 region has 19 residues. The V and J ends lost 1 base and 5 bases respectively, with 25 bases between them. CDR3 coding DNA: TGTGCCACCAGTGATTTAGCTTCGGTAGAACAGGATCCTTGGGAGACCCAGTACTTC. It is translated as CATSDLASVEQDPWETQYF.

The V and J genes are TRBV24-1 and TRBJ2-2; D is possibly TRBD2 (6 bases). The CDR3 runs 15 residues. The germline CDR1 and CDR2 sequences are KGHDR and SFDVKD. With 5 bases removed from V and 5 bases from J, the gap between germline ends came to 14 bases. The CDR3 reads CATSGKREVTGELFF. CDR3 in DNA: TGTGCCACCAGTGGTAAGAGGGAGGTTACCGGGGAGCTGTTTTTT.

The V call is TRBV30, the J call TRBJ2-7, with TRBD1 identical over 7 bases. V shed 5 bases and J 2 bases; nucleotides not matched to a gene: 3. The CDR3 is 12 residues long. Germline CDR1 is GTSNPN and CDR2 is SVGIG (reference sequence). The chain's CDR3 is CAWEGQPYEQYF. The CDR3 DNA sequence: TGTGCCTGGGAGGGACAGCCCTACGAGCAGTACTTC.

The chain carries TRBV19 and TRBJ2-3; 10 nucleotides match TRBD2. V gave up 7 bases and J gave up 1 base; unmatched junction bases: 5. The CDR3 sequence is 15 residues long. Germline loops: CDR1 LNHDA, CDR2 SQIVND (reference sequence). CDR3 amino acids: CASNTGTSGTDTQYF. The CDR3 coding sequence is TGTGCCAGTAACACCGGGACTAGCGGCACAGATACGCAGTATTTT.

CDR3 coding DNA: TGTGCCAGCAGCTTGGAATCGGACAGGTTTCTGTCCGAGCAGTACTTC. This gives the protein CASSLESDRFLSEQYF. V is TRBV5-8 and J is TRBJ2-7; 7 bases are a match to TRBD1. This CDR3 is built from 16 residues. V dropped 0 bases and J dropped 6; count of bases not matched to a gene: 12. Looked up from germline, CDR1 is SGHTS and CDR2 is YDEGEE.

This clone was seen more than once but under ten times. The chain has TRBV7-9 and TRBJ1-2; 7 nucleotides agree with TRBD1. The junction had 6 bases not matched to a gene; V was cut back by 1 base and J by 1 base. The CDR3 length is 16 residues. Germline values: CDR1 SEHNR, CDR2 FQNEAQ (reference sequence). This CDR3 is CASSLGGTELNYGYTF. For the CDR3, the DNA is TGTGCCAGCAGCTTAGGCGGGACAGAGCTTAACTATGGCTACACCTTC.

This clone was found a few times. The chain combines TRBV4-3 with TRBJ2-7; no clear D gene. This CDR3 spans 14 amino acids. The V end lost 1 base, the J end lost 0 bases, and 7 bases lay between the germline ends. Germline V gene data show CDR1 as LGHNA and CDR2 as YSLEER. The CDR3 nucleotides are TGCGCCAGCAGCCAAGTTCTCTACTCCTACGAGCAGTACTTC. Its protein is CASSQVLYSYEQYF.

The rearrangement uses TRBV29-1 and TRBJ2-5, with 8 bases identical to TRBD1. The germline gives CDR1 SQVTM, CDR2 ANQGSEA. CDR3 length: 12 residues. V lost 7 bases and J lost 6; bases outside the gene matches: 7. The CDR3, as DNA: TGCAGCGAAACGACAGGGGCGAAGACCCAGTACTTC. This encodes CSETTGAKTQYF.

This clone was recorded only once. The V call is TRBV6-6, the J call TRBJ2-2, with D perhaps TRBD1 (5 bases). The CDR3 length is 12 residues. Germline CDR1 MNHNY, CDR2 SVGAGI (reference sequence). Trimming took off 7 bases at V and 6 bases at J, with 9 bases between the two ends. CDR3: CASKGMSGELFF. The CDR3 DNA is TGTGCCAGCAAGGGGATGTCCGGGGAGCTGTTTTTT.

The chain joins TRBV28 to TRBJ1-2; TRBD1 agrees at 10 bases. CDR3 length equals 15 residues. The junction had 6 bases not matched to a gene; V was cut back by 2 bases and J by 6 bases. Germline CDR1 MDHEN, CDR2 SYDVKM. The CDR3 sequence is CASSLAGQGFHGYTF. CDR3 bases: TGTGCCAGCAGTTTAGCGGGACAGGGGTTCCATGGCTACACCTTC.

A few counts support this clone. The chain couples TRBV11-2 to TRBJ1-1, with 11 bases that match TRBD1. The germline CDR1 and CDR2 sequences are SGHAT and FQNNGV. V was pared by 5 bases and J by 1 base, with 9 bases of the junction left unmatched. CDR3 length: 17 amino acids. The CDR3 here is CASSAGQGVFRNTEAFF. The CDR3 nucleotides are TGTGCCAGCAGCGCGGGACAGGGGGTCTTTCGGAACACTGAAGCTTTCTTT. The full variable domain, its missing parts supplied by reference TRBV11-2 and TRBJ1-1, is EAGVAQSPRYKIIEKRQSVAFWCNPISGHATLYWYQQILGQGPKLLIQFQNNGVVDDSQLPKDRFSAERLKGVDSTLKIQPAKLEDSAVYLCASSAGQGVFRNTEAFFGQGTRLTVV.

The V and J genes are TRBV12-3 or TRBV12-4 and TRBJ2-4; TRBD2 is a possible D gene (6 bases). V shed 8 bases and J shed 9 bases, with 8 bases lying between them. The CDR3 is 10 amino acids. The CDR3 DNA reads TGTGCCAGCGGGGGGAGCATTCAGTACTTC. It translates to CASGGSIQYF.

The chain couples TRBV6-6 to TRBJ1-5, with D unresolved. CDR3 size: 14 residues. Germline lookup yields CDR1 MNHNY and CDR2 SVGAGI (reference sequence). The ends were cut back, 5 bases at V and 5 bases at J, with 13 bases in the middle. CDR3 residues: CASSTSDGDQPQHF. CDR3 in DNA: TGTGCCAGCAGTACCTCGGACGGGGATCAGCCCCAGCATTTT.

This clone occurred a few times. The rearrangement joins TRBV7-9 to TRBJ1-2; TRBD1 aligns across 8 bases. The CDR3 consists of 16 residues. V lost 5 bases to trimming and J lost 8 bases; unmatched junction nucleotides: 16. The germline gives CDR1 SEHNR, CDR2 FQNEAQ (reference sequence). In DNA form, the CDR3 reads TGTGCCAGCAGCAACCCGACAGGGGAAAGAAGTAGAGGCTACACCTTC. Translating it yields CASSNPTGERSRGYTF.

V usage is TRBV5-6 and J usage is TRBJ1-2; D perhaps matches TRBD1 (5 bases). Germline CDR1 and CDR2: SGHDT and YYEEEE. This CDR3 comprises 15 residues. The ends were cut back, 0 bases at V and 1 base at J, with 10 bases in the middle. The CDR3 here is CASSLDPGNNYGYTF. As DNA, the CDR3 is TGTGCCAGCAGCTTGGATCCAGGGAATAACTATGGCTACACCTTC.